A selection of T cell receptor beta chains follows, all from one sample in a study of human T cells and chemical hapten exposure. Using its own MiXCR run on the RACE reads, TCRdb lists one record per CDR3 protein. Among fewer than 85,000 distinct CDR3 sequences listed, roughly 11% were seen once. The input for sequencing was whole blood, taken in connection with sensitization to the hapten diphenylcyclopropenone (DPC). The receptors come from a man between 18 and 35 years old with alopecia areata. Some clones in this sample may be carry-over from other donors' samples. Each CDR3 is given with its conserved first and last residue. The D gene is left open where the match is weak. Some rows mark clone size as missing; the rest say once, few, many or name a class of expanded clone.

V gene	clone size	J gene	D gene	CDR3 protein	CDR3 DNA
TRBV6-2/TRBV6-3	many	TRBJ2-5	-	CASSYGTKETQYF	TGTGCCAGCAGTTACGGGACAAAAGAGACCCAGTACTTC
TRBV9	-	TRBJ1-3	-	CASTDFSGNTIYF	TGTGCCAGCACGGATTTCTCTGGAAACACCATATATTTT
TRBV29-1	few	TRBJ1-1	TRBD1	CSVGGTGDEAFF	TGCAGCGTCGGGGGGACAGGGGACGAAGCTTTCTTT
TRBV20-1	-	TRBJ1-2	-	CSARDRDLARRGTARGYTF	TGCAGTGCTAGAGATCGCGACCTTGCGCGGCGGGGGACCGCCCGCGGCTACACCTTC
TRBV6-6	few	TRBJ1-1	-	CASTVVGDTEAFF	TGTGCCAGCACCGTTGTCGGGGACACTGAAGCTTTCTTT
TRBV18	many	TRBJ2-3	-	CASSSWDTQYF	TGTGCCAGCTCTTCCTGGGATACGCAGTATTTT
TRBV29-1	-	TRBJ1-2	-	CSVEGGIGDYGYTF	TGCAGCGTTGAGGGAGGGATTGGGGACTATGGCTACACCTTC
TRBV20-1	many	TRBJ2-1	TRBD2	CSARDYSSYNEQFF	TGCAGTGCGCGGGACTATAGCTCCTACAATGAGCAGTTCTTC
TRBV27	-	TRBJ2-3	TRBD2	CASSFLASGDTDTQYF	TGTGCCAGCAGTTTCTTGGCTAGCGGGGACACAGATACGCAGTATTTT
TRBV6-5	many	TRBJ1-2	-	CASRREGYGYGYTF	TGTGCCAGCAGGCGTGAGGGTTACGGCTATGGCTACACCTTC
TRBV13	many	TRBJ2-7	TRBD1	CASSVRGYEQYF	TGTGCCAGCAGCGTCAGGGGGTACGAGCAGTACTTC
TRBV6-2/TRBV6-3	-	TRBJ1-5	-	CASRDPEQPQHF	TGTGCCAGCAGGGACCCCGAACAGCCCCAGCATTTT
TRBV9	many	TRBJ2-2	-	CASSVATRDTGELFF	TGTGCCAGCAGCGTAGCTACAAGGGACACCGGGGAGCTGTTTTTT